The 26 T cell receptor beta chains given below trace back to one sample, sequenced in a study of T-cell reconstitution after alpha-beta-depleted transplantation in children (dated by TCRdb to about 2016). The sample's time point label, in plain terms: day 60 (about 2 months) after transplantation. The treatment or condition label on this specimen signifies: allogeneic hematopoietic cell transplantation with graft depleted of TCRalphabeta T cells and CD19 B cells. The library was obtained by PCR. The data were produced on an Illumina HiSeq 2500. TCR library preparation used molecular barcoding, with unique molecular identifiers applied to normalize quantification of the TCRbeta repertoire. TCRdb cleaned the public reads at Q25 with fastp, built clones with MiXCR and kept in-frame beta chains. Each CDR3 protein gets just one entry, which takes the most common genes and DNA from the rows behind it. This sample is represented by 85,000 to 120,000 distinct CDR3 sequences; 6% of them were singletons. Together, the top ten hold 5.5% to 7% of the sample.

The sample was PBMCs, mostly from graft donor cells, taken 60 days after TCRalphabeta/CD19-depleted stem cell transplant. The receptor source for this set is a female patient aged 2 to 10 who had a stem cell transplant for Fanconi anemia, so the T cells may come from the graft donor.

This clonotype was picked up many times. The chain employs TRBV10-3 and TRBJ2-2; perhaps TRBD1 as D (6 bases). V lost 5 bases to trimming and J lost 2 bases, with 18 bases between them. Germline CDR1 ENHRY, CDR2 SYGVKD. This CDR3 is 17 amino acids long. Written as DNA, the CDR3 is TGTGCCATCAGTACGACAGGTCGAACTATAAACACCGGGGAGCTGTTTTTT. This codes for CAISTTGRTINTGELFF.

V and J are TRBV20-1 and TRBJ2-4; possibly TRBD2 for D (6 bases). CDR1 and CDR2 from the germline V gene are DFQATT and SNEGSKA (reference sequence). The V and J ends lost 3 bases and 6 bases respectively, with 18 bases between them. This CDR3 spans 15 amino acids. The CDR3 sequence: CSARFYGRGGNIQYF. CDR3 nucleotide sequence: TGCAGTGCTAGGTTTTACGGGAGAGGAGGAAACATTCAGTACTTC.

This chain joins TRBV12-3 or TRBV12-4 and TRBJ1-6; TRBD1 agrees at 7 bases. This CDR3 comprises 16 residues. J was trimmed by 10 bases and V by 1 base; bases with no gene match: 10. CDR3 in DNA: TGTGCCAGCAGTTTAGAGGGCACAGGGGAAGAATCACCCCTCCACTTT. Residues: CASSLEGTGEESPLHF.

This clonotype was found many times. The rearrangement links TRBV28 to TRBJ2-1; D ambiguous. The CDR3 sequence is 15 residues long. V dropped 5 bases and J dropped 4 bases, with 15 bases sitting between them. In germline, CDR1 is MDHEN, CDR2 SYDVKM. The CDR3 reads CASSPDNRVYNEQFF. CDR3 nucleotide sequence: TGTGCCAGCAGTCCCGACAATAGGGTTTACAATGAGCAGTTCTTC.

In its sample, this clonotype was seen a few times. The chain employs TRBV20-1 and TRBJ1-2; D is unresolved. Germline V gene data show CDR1 as DFQATT and CDR2 as SNEGSKA (reference sequence). V lost 6 bases and J 5 bases, leaving 10 bases between the germline ends. The CDR3 runs to 11 residues. Here the CDR3 reads CSARTGYGYTF. In DNA, the CDR3 is TGCAGTGCAAGGACGGGGTATGGCTACACCTTC.

This clonotype has ten or more counts. This sequence joins TRBV5-1 and TRBJ1-1, with a possible D match to TRBD1 (5 bases). Germline V lookup: CDR1 SGHRS, CDR2 YFSETQ. The CDR3 has 14 residues. The V and J ends lost 0 bases and 1 base respectively, with 7 bases between them. CDR3 sequence reads: CASSLAGTNTEAFF. The CDR3 region has the DNA TGCGCCAGCAGCTTGGCCGGGACGAACACTGAAGCTTTCTTT.

The chain recombines TRBV28 with TRBJ2-5; TRBD2 aligns across 14 bases. The CDR3 has 17 amino acids. V lost 2 bases, J lost 2 bases, and 4 bases stayed unmatched. Germline CDR1 is MDHEN and CDR2 is SYDVKM. CDR3 amino acids: CASSLGTSGGEQETQYF. CDR3 DNA: TGTGCCAGCAGTTTAGGGACTAGCGGGGGAGAGCAAGAGACCCAGTACTTC.

The rearrangement joins TRBV20-1 to TRBJ2-1; D is undetermined. Per the germline V gene, CDR1 is DFQATT and CDR2 is SNEGSKA (reference sequence). V dropped 0 bases and J dropped 0 bases, with 12 bases sitting between them. This CDR3 comprises 16 residues. CDR3 sequence reads: CSARDPRLGSYNEQFF. The CDR3 DNA reads as TGCAGTGCTAGAGACCCGCGGTTGGGCTCCTACAATGAGCAGTTCTTC.

The chain joins TRBV3-1 to TRBJ2-1; 16 nucleotides line up with TRBD2. The CDR3 extends over 19 amino acids. V lost 8 bases and J lost 2; bases outside the gene matches: 12. Germline V CDR1 and CDR2: LGHDT, YNNKEL (reference sequence). CDR3 DNA: TGTGCCAGCTGCGGGACTAGCGGGAGGGCTTGGGGAACCTACAATGAGCAGTTCTTC. It is translated as CASCGTSGRAWGTYNEQFF.

This clonotype was seen many times. The CDR3 sequence: CASSLAHRAGAYEQYF. Written as DNA, the CDR3 is TGCGCCAGCAGCTTGGCCCACAGGGCGGGGGCCTACGAGCAGTACTTC. This sequence joins TRBV5-1 and TRBJ2-7, with D possibly TRBD2 on 7 matching bases. Per the germline V gene, CDR1 is SGHRS and CDR2 is YFSETQ. Trimming took off 0 bases at V and 2 bases at J, with 15 bases between the two ends. The CDR3 has 16 residues.

The chain has TRBV4-1 and TRBJ2-1; 11 nucleotides agree with TRBD2. The length of the CDR3 is 21 residues. J lost 0 bases, V lost 4 bases, and 17 bases had no gene match. The germline V gene has CDR1 MGHRA and CDR2 YSYEKL. The CDR3 region is CASSLKFLLAGERLSYNEQFF. DNA of the CDR3: TGCGCCAGCAGCCTAAAGTTCTTACTAGCGGGAGAGCGCCTCTCCTACAATGAGCAGTTCTTC.

This clonotype was found many times. The DNA for the CDR3 is TGTGCCAGCAGCCAAGAAAGGAGGCGCTACACCTTC. Amino acid sequence: CASSQERRRYTF. The V gene is TRBV14, the J gene TRBJ1-2, with D hard to call. Trimming pared 0 bases from V and 9 bases from J, leaving 8 bases between. Per germline, CDR1 SGHDN and CDR2 FVKESK. The length of the CDR3 is 12 residues.

This clonotype was observed at least ten times. The chain employs TRBV5-1 and TRBJ1-2; D is ambiguous. The CDR3 totals 15 residues. V lost 5 bases and J 7 bases, leaving 21 bases between the germline ends. Germline values: CDR1 SGHRS, CDR2 YFSETQ. Written as DNA, the CDR3 is TGCGCCAGCAGGCCCCCGGGATTACCAAGGGCTGGCTACACCTTC. Its protein product is CASRPPGLPRAGYTF.

This clonotype showed up many times. V usage is TRBV5-1 and J usage is TRBJ1-4; no clear D. V gave up 0 bases and J gave up 0 bases, with 3 bases separating them. CDR3 length: 14 amino acids. The germline V gene has CDR1 SGHRS and CDR2 YFSETQ. DNA for the CDR3: TGCGCCAGCAGCTTGGGTACAACTAATGAAAAACTGTTTTTT. Its protein is CASSLGTTNEKLFF.

This clonotype showed up many times. This chain links TRBV4-2 with TRBJ1-6; the D is unclear. The CDR3 is 16 residues long. Trimming pared 0 bases from V and 3 bases from J, leaving 9 bases between. Germline V gene data show CDR1 as LGHNA and CDR2 as YNFKEQ. In DNA, the CDR3 is TGTGCCAGCAGCCAAGATTTCAGGAACTATAATTCACCCCTCCACTTT. Translation: CASSQDFRNYNSPLHF.

V usage is TRBV4-2 and J usage is TRBJ2-1, with D possibly matching TRBD2 (6 bases). Trimming took 4 bases from V and 9 from J, leaving 16 bases between them. The germline CDR1 and CDR2 sequences are LGHNA and YNFKEQ. The CDR3 runs to 14 residues. CDR3 sequence: CASSPEERVVEQFF. Here the CDR3 DNA reads TGTGCCAGCAGCCCGGAGGAGCGGGTGGTTGAGCAGTTCTTC.

This clonotype was found a few times. This rearrangement joins TRBV30 to TRBJ2-7; possible D gene TRBD2, 5 bases. This CDR3 has 15 amino acids. The germline V gene has CDR1 GTSNPN and CDR2 SVGIG (reference sequence). The V end lost 0 bases, the J end lost 3 bases, and 15 bases lay between the germline ends. The CDR3 is CAWSVRSGGLYEQYF. CDR3 DNA: TGTGCCTGGAGTGTACGGAGCGGCGGCCTCTACGAGCAGTACTTC.

This clonotype was seen repeatedly, ten times or more. V and J are TRBV7-9 and TRBJ1-2; D might be TRBD1 (5 bases). Germline CDR1 reads SEHNR; CDR2 reads FQNEAQ (reference sequence). This CDR3 comprises 13 residues. V was clipped by 1 base and J by 4 bases, with 7 bases between them. CDR3 residues: CASSLDDSYGYTF. In DNA form, the CDR3 reads TGTGCCAGCAGCTTAGACGACAGCTATGGCTACACCTTC.

This clonotype was observed many times. The CDR3 region has the DNA TGTGCCAGCAGTGCAGGCCTCTCTGGAAACACCATATATTTT. Translation gives CASSAGLSGNTIYF. The genes are TRBV12-3 or TRBV12-4 and TRBJ1-3; D is unclear. Trimming pared 5 bases from V and 0 bases from J, leaving 8 bases between. The CDR3 has 14 residues.

The V gene is TRBV18, the J gene TRBJ2-5, with TRBD1 identical over 9 bases. V shed 3 bases and J 4 bases; nucleotides not matched to a gene: 9. Germline values: CDR1 KGHSH, CDR2 LQKENI. There are 16 residues in the CDR3. CDR3 loop: CASSPLGTGLGETQYF. CDR3 nucleotide sequence: TGTGCCAGCTCACCTCTCGGGACAGGGCTCGGAGAGACCCAGTACTTC.

This clonotype was counted ten times or more. J is TRBJ2-1 and V is TRBV29-1, with 8 bases that match TRBD2. Unmatched junction bases numbered 14, after V lost 4 bases and J lost 9 bases. Germline CDR1 SQVTM, CDR2 ANQGSEA. The CDR3 has 15 residues. As DNA, the CDR3 is TGCAGCGTTGCCATGACGGCGGGAGGTAATACTGAGCAGTTCTTC. As protein: CSVAMTAGGNTEQFF.

This clonotype was counted ten times or more. The chain carries TRBV7-7 and TRBJ2-5, with D possibly being TRBD2 (5 bases). V shed 2 bases and J shed 4 bases, with 8 bases lying between them. The length of the CDR3 is 13 residues. From germline, CDR1 is SSHAT and CDR2 FNYEAQ (reference sequence). The CDR3 DNA sequence: TGTGCCAGCAGCTTATTAGGGAGAGAGACCCAGTACTTC. Amino acid sequence: CASSLLGRETQYF.

This clonotype showed up many times. The rearrangement joins TRBV7-3 to TRBJ1-4; TRBD1 agrees at 7 bases. The CDR3 is 15 residues long. From germline, CDR1 is SGHTA and CDR2 FQGTGA. V shed 0 bases and J 7 bases; nucleotides not matched to a gene: 5. CDR3 bases: TGTGCCAGCAGCTTAACAGGGGGCTTCGGTGAAAAACTGTTTTTT. Protein sequence: CASSLTGGFGEKLFF.

This clonotype was counted ten times or more. This rearrangement joins TRBV6-5 to TRBJ2-1; weak D call: TRBD2 (6 bases). The germline CDR1 and CDR2 sequences are MNHEY and SVGAGI. Trimming shortened V by 2 bases and J by 6 bases, and 17 bases separated the two germline ends. The CDR3 has 16 amino acids. The CDR3 here is CASSYLGGTFFNEQFF. The CDR3, as DNA: TGTGCCAGCAGTTACCTTGGAGGGACTTTTTTCAATGAGCAGTTCTTC.

This clonotype was picked up a small number of times. V and J are TRBV12-3 or TRBV12-4 and TRBJ2-7, with D possibly TRBD2 on 6 matching bases. The CDR3 is 13 amino acids. V shed 6 bases and J shed 0 bases, with 9 bases lying between them. The CDR3 loop reads CASSWDFSYEQYF. CDR3 nucleotide sequence: TGTGCCAGCAGCTGGGACTTCTCCTACGAGCAGTACTTC.

The chain recombines TRBV18 with TRBJ2-5; no firm D call. Germline V lookup: CDR1 KGHSH, CDR2 LQKENI. The ends were cut back, 0 bases at V and 4 bases at J, with 12 bases in the middle. The CDR3 covers 15 residues. This chain's CDR3 is CASSPPSRPRETQYF. The CDR3 bases are TGTGCCAGCTCACCACCTAGTCGGCCCAGAGAGACCCAGTACTTC.